Shown below are 7 T cell receptor beta chains from a single sample sequenced in a study of vaccination effects on CD4 cells after COVID-19. These receptors' antigens are unknown. Method: immunoSEQ multiplex PCR; TCRdb's copy keeps in-frame clones and lacks some. The sample shows about 14,000 clones, nearly 80% of them seen only once. Viral peptide pool expansion of antigen-specific CD4+ T cells preceded sequencing in the ViraFEST assay. Researchers isolated CD4+ T cells once approximately 10 days of culture had elapsed. The person acquired a PCR-confirmed SARS-CoV-2 infection between March and December 2020. Every participant took two doses of the BNT162b2 or mRNA-1273 vaccine. The sample was CD4+ T cells from PBMCs cultured with HCoV-NL63 spike peptides, taken after COVID-19 vaccination. The source of these receptors is a human donor who had a prior SARS-CoV-2 infection.

The CDR3 here is CASSSLGQVGEEKLFF. The CDR3 bases are TGCGCCAGCAGCTCCTTGGGGCAGGTGGGAGAGGAAAAACTGTTTTTT. The rearrangement uses TRBV5-1 and TRBJ1-4; the D gene is possibly TRBD1 (5 bases). This CDR3 region has 16 residues. The germline gives CDR1 SGHRS, CDR2 YFSETQ. Between the trimmed V and J ends, which lost 3 bases and 8 bases, there was a span of 20 bases. Based on the CDR3 plus reference TRBV5-1 and TRBJ1-4, the full variable domain is KAGVTQTPRYLIKTRGQQVTLSCSPISGHRSVSWYQQTPGQGLQFLFEYFSETQRNKGNFPGRFSGRQFSNSRSEMNVSTLELGDSALYLCASSSLGQVGEEKLFFGSGTQLSVL.

This clone has a handful of counts. J is TRBJ2-6 and V is TRBV6-6; D may be TRBD2 (5 bases). The V and J ends lost 2 bases and 1 base respectively, with 9 bases between them. This CDR3 has 16 amino acids. CDR1 is MNHNY and CDR2 is SVGAGI in the germline V gene (reference sequence). The CDR3 is CASSYSWESGANVLTF. In DNA, the CDR3 is TGTGCCAGCAGTTACAGTTGGGAGTCTGGGGCCAACGTCCTGACTTTC.

The V gene is TRBV25-1, the J gene TRBJ2-7, with D perhaps matching TRBD2 (6 bases). V gave up 6 bases and J gave up 3 bases, with 18 bases separating them. The germline V gene has CDR1 MGHDK and CDR2 SYGVNS. The CDR3 covers 15 residues. CDR3 nucleotide sequence: TGTGCCAGCAGCCCCGAGGGGCGGGGCTTCTACGAGCAGTACTTC. Translated, it gives CASSPEGRGFYEQYF.

The chain uses TRBV5-1 and TRBJ1-2; D uncertain. V was trimmed by 0 bases and J by 2 bases, leaving 8 bases between them. Germline values: CDR1 SGHRS, CDR2 YFSETQ. This CDR3 is built from 14 residues. The CDR3 DNA reads as TGCGCCAGCAGCTTGGATCCGGGAAACTATGGCTACACCTTC. It translates to CASSLDPGNYGYTF. The whole variable domain, filled in from reference TRBV5-1 and TRBJ1-2, reads KAGVTQTPRYLIKTRGQQVTLSCSPISGHRSVSWYQQTPGQGLQFLFEYFSETQRNKGNFPGRFSGRQFSNSRSEMNVSTLELGDSALYLCASSLDPGNYGYTFGSGTRLTVV.

The J gene is TRBJ1-6, the V gene TRBV4-1; no clear D gene. This CDR3 is 16 amino acids long. Trimming removed 0 bases from V and 7 bases from J, with 13 bases in between. Germline CDR1 MGHRA, CDR2 YSYEKL. CDR3 sequence (DNA): TGCGCCAGCAGCCAAGATCTGGCAGGCCTCAATTCACCCCTCCACTTT. Translated, it gives CASSQDLAGLNSPLHF.

This chain joins TRBV6-5 and TRBJ1-5; D not resolved. Germline values: CDR1 MNHEY, CDR2 SVGAGI. The CDR3 runs to 15 residues. V gave up 6 bases and J gave up 0 bases, with 12 bases separating them. The CDR3 region is CASSLFRDSNQPQHF. DNA of the CDR3: TGTGCCAGCAGCTTGTTCCGGGATAGCAATCAGCCCCAGCATTTT.

The rearrangement joins TRBV19 to TRBJ2-3, with D possibly TRBD2 on 6 matching bases. Germline loops: CDR1 LNHDA, CDR2 SQIVND (reference sequence). Trimming stripped 3 bases from V and 6 bases from J, with 13 bases between. The CDR3 covers 14 residues. This CDR3 is CASSMRGVGDTQYF. CDR3 nucleotide sequence: TGTGCCAGTAGTATGCGCGGGGTAGGGGATACGCAGTATTTT.